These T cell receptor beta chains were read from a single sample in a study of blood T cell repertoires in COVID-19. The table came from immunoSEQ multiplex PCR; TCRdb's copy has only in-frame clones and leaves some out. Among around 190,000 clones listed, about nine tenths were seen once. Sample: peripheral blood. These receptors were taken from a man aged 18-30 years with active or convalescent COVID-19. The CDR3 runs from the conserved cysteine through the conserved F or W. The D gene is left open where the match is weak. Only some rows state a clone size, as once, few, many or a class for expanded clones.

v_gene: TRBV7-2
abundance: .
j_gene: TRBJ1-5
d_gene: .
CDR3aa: CASSLGGGRQPQHF

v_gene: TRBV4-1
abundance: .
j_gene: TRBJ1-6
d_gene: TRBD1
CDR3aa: CASSRIGTGDNSPLHF

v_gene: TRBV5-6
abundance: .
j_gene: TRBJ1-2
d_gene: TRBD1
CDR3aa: CASSYSQGQRDGYTF

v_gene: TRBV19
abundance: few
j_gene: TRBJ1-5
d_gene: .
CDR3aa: CASSDIGRQPQHF

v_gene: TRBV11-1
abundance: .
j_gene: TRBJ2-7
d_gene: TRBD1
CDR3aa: CASSSFTGGPYEQYF

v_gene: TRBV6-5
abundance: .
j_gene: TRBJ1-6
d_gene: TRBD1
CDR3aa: CASRDRGPFSSPLHF

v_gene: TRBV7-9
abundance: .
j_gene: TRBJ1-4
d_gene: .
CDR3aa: CASSWEVNEKLFF

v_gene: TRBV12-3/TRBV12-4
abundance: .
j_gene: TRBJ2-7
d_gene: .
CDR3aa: CASSWRGEQYF

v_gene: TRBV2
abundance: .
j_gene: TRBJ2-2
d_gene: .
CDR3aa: CASTNLGPGSNTGELFF

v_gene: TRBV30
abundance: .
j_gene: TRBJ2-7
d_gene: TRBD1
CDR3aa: CACGTGGINEQYF

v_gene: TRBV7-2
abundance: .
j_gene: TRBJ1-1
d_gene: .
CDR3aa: CASSLRGTNTEAFF

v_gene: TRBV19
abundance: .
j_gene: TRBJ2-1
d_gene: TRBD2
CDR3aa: CASSGASGGYNEQFF

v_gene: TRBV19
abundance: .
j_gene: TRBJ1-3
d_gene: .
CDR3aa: CASRVDGQSRAIYF

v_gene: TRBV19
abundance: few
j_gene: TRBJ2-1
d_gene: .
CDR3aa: CASSTLGDNEQFF

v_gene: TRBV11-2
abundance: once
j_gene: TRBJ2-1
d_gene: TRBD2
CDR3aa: CASSPTGGVQFF

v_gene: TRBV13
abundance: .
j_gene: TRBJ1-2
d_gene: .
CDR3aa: CASSLGSSSGYTF

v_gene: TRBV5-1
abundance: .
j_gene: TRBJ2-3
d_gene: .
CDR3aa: CASSLQPGLSTDTQYF

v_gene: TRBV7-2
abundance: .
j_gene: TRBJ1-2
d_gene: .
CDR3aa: CASSWTESNYGYTF

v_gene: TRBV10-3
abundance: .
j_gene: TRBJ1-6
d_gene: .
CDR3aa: CAIRNQDSPLHF

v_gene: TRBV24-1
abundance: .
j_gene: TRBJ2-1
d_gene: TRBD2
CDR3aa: CATSEGDAPSGARDEQFF

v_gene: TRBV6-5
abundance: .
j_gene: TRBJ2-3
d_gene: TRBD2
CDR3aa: CASSYSASGNPDTQYF

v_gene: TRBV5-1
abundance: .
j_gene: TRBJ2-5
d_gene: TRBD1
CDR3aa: CASSLGDRVSETQYF

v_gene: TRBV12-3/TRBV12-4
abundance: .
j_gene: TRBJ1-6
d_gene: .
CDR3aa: CASSFYSSPLHF

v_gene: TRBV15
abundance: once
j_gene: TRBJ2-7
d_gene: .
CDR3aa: CATSRGSGAANEQYF

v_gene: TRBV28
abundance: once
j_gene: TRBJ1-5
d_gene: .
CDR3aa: CASSFHLTAELVPPQHF

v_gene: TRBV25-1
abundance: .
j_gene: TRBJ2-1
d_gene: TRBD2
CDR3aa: CASSDGLAGGFF

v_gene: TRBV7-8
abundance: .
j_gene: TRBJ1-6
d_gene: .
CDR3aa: CASSLASGVSSPLHF

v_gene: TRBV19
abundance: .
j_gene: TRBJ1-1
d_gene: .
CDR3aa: CASSSEMTALMNTEAFF

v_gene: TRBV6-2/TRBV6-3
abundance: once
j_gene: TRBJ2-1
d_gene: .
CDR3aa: CASSSEATLLYNEQFF

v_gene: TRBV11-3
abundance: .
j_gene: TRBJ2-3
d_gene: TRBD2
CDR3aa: CASSLGAGGASDTQYF

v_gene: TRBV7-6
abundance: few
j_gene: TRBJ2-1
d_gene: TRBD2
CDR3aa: CASSLTGGPRNEQFF

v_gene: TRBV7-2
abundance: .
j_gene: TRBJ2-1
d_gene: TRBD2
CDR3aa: CASSLQGLAHNEQFF

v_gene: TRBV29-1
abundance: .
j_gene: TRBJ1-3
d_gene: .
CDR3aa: CSVSTGDGNTIYF

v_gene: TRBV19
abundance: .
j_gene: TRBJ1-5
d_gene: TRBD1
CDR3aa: CASSWTGGGNQPQHF

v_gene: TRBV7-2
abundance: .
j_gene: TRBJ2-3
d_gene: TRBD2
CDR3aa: CASSFGTSVTDTQYF

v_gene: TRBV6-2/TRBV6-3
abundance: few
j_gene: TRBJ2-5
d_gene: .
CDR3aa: CASSYTPWPMGGGLETQYF

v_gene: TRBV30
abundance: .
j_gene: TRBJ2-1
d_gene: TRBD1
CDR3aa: CAWMADRGNEQFF

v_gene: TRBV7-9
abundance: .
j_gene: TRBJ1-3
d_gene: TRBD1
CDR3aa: CASSLDGTGSGNTIYF

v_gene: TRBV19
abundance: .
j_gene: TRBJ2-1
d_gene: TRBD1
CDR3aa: CASSTDRGVGEQFF

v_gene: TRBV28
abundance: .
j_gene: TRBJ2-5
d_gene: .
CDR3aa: CASTRWGTAETQYF

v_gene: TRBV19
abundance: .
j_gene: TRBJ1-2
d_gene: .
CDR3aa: CASRTSGIEDGYTF

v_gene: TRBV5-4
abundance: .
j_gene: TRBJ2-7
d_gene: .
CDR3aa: CASSSAGENEQYF

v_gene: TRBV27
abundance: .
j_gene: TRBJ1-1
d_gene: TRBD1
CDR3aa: CAGGTGVSYTEAFF

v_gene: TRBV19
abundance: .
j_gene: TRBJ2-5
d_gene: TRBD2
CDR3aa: CASTRGREGAETQYF

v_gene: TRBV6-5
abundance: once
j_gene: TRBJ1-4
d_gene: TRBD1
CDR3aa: CASTPGQPNEKLFF

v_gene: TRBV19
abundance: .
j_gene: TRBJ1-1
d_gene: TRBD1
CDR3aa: CASRRDRVTEAFF

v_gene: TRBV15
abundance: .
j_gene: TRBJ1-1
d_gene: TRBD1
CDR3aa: CATSRDRGRAFF

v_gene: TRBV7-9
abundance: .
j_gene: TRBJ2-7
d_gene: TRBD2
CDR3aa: CASSPGLAVYEQYF

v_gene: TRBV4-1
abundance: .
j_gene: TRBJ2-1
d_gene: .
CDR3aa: CASSQEKAYNEQFF

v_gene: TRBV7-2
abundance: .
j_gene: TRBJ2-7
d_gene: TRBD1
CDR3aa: CASSWTGTGIGDEQYF

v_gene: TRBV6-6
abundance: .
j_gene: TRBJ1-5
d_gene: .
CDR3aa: CASSYSRGGGNQPQHF

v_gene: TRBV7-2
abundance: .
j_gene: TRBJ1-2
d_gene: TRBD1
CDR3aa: CASSLAGTGSLNGYTF

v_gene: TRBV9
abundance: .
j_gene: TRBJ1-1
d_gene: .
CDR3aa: CASSPAGSANTEAFF

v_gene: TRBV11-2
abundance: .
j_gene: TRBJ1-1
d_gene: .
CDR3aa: CASSLYVDTEAFF

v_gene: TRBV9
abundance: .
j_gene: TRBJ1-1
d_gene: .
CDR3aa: CASSAGVSGTEAFF

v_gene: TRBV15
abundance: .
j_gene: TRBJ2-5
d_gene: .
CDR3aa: CATSRDWGYQETQYF

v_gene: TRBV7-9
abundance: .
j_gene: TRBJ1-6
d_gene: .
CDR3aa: CASSLDNPTYQGSPLHF